These T cell receptor beta chains were read from a single sample in a study of cytomegalovirus exposure and HLA in healthy donors. Generated by immunoSEQ multiplex PCR, the TCRdb table keeps only in-frame clones and is missing some. In the table there are tens of thousands of clones, 85% to 95% of which are singletons. Sample: PBMCs. The receptors originated from a woman aged 18-29 years in good health and CMV-seronegative. CDR3s include the opening cysteine and the closing phenylalanine or tryptophan. The D gene is left open where the match is weak. Rows give clone size only sometimes, using once, few, many, or a class for an expanded clone.

j_call clone_size d_call v_call cdr3_aa cdr3_nt
TRBJ2-1 . TRBD2 TRBV2 CASRASGGLAYNEQFF TGTGCCAGCCGGGCTAGCGGGGGCCTAGCCTACAATGAGCAGTTCTTC
TRBJ1-1 . TRBD1 TRBV7-2 CASSLEQGAPNTEAFF TGTGCCAGCAGCTTAGAACAGGGGGCGCCGAACACTGAAGCTTTCTTT
TRBJ2-1 . . TRBV7-9 CASSPPTDNYNEQFF TGTGCCAGCAGCCCCCCCACGGACAACTACAATGAGCAGTTCTTC
TRBJ2-7 . TRBD2 TRBV5-1 CASSLLAGAAYEQYF TGCGCCAGCAGCTTACTAGCGGGTGCAGCCTACGAGCAGTACTTC
TRBJ1-2 . . TRBV7-9 CASSSRLTQDRGYTF TGTGCCAGCAGCTCCCGATTGACACAGGATCGAGGCTACACCTTC
TRBJ2-7 once . TRBV27 CASKLGGPTYEQYF TGTGCCAGCAAGCTAGGGGGACCAACCTACGAGCAGTACTTC
TRBJ2-7 . TRBD2 TRBV28 CASSLSWTSGRPSYEQYF TGTGCCAGCAGTTTATCCTGGACTAGCGGGAGGCCTAGCTACGAGCAGTACTTC
TRBJ2-5 once TRBD2 TRBV7-2 CASSLASGLETQYF TGTGCCAGCAGCTTAGCTAGCGGGTTGGAGACCCAGTACTTC
TRBJ1-1 . . TRBV11-2 CASSDSGKERNTEAFF TGTGCCAGCAGCGACTCAGGGAAGGAGAGGAACACTGAAGCTTTCTTT
TRBJ1-2 . . TRBV6-1 CASREDSNYGYTF TGTGCCAGCAGAGAGGACTCTAACTATGGCTACACCTTC
TRBJ1-5 . . TRBV2 CASSPGHLGSQPQHF TGTGCCAGCAGTCCGGGCCACCTGGGGAGTCAGCCCCAGCATTTT
TRBJ1-1 . . TRBV19 CASSIRGITEAFF TGTGCCAGTAGTATTCGAGGGATCACTGAAGCTTTCTTT
TRBJ2-7 once TRBD1 TRBV18 CASSPSNFIGTGVYEQYF TGTGCCAGCTCACCATCCAATTTTATAGGGACAGGGGTCTACGAGCAGTACTTC
TRBJ1-1 . . TRBV28 CASSFRVNTEAFF TGTGCCAGCAGTTTTCGTGTGAACACTGAAGCTTTCTTT
TRBJ2-1 . TRBD1 TRBV7-2 CASRDRVASGGENEQFF TGTGCCAGCAGAGACCGGGTAGCGTCAGGGGGAGAGAATGAGCAGTTCTTC
TRBJ2-7 . TRBD1 TRBV19 CASSIGGTAYEQYF TGTGCCAGTAGTATAGGTGGGACAGCTTACGAGCAGTACTTC
TRBJ2-3 . . TRBV7-6 CASSPGRGGYTDTQYF TGTGCCAGCAGCCCGGGGAGGGGGGGATACACAGATACGCAGTATTTT
TRBJ1-1 . . TRBV19 CASSSQGTLRGTEAFF TGTGCCAGTAGTAGCCAGGGGACCCTACGGGGCACTGAAGCTTTCTTT
TRBJ2-3 . TRBD2 TRBV7-2 CATKGSSGRGDTQYF TGTGCTACAAAGGGGTCTAGCGGGAGGGGCGATACGCAGTATTTT
TRBJ2-5 . . TRBV5-1 CASSGSLSQETQYF TGCGCCAGCAGCGGCAGTCTTTCCCAAGAGACCCAGTACTTC
TRBJ2-5 once . TRBV7-2 CASSLRVQETQYF TGTGCCAGCAGCTTACGCGTCCAAGAGACCCAGTACTTC
TRBJ2-7 . TRBD2 TRBV6-5 CASSFGTSGRLGEQYF TGTGCCAGCAGTTTCGGGACTAGCGGGCGTTTAGGCGAGCAGTACTTC
TRBJ1-2 . TRBD1 TRBV5-6 CASSLGYRGEFYGYTF TGTGCCAGCAGCTTGGGGTACAGGGGAGAATTCTATGGCTACACCTTC
TRBJ1-1 . . TRBV5-1 CASSRRTEAEAFF TGCGCCAGCAGCCGCCGGACAGAAGCTGAAGCTTTCTTT
TRBJ2-5 . TRBD1 TRBV4-1 CASSQGQAMETQYF TGCGCCAGCAGCCAGGGACAGGCCATGGAGACCCAGTACTTC
TRBJ2-6 . . TRBV7-6 CASSLVARSGANVLTF TGTGCCAGCAGCTTAGTTGCCAGAAGTGGGGCCAACGTCCTGACTTTC
TRBJ2-1 . . TRBV9 CASSPRTAFNEQFF TGTGCCAGCAGCCCCCGGACAGCGTTCAATGAGCAGTTCTTC
TRBJ2-2 . TRBD2 TRBV7-2 CASKGPLAGVRSGELFF TGTGCCAGTAAGGGACCCCTAGCGGGAGTAAGGTCGGGGGAGCTGTTTTTT
TRBJ2-7 once TRBD1 TRBV7-9 CASSLEAGGGEQYF TGTGCCAGCAGCTTAGAGGCAGGGGGCGGCGAGCAGTACTTC
TRBJ2-7 . . TRBV4-1 CASSQPTAGHEQYF TGCGCCAGCAGCCAACCCACCGCAGGCCACGAGCAGTACTTC
TRBJ2-5 . . TRBV5-1 CASSPGLQETQYF TGCGCCAGCAGCCCGGGACTTCAAGAGACCCAGTACTTC
TRBJ1-5 . . TRBV2 CASSTRRVEGNQPQHF TGTGCCTCCTCGACCCGCAGGGTTGAAGGAAATCAGCCCCAGCATTTT
TRBJ1-2 . TRBD1 TRBV5-1 CASSLLQGAGYTF TGCGCCAGCAGCTTACTACAGGGGGCTGGCTACACCTTC
TRBJ1-2 . TRBD1 TRBV5-6 CASSFLGTGGASGYTF TGTGCCAGCAGCTTCCTGGGGACAGGGGGCGCTTCTGGCTACACCTTC
TRBJ2-1 once . TRBV6-5 CATTRAYNEQFF TGTGCCACCACGAGGGCATACAATGAGCAGTTCTTC
TRBJ2-3 . TRBD1 TRBV5-1 CASSPDRGTDTQYF TGCGCCAGCAGCCCTGACAGGGGCACAGATACGCAGTATTTT
TRBJ2-7 . TRBD1 TRBV7-8 CASSPRWTGEEYEQYF TGTGCCAGCAGCCCGCGCTGGACAGGGGAAGAATACGAGCAGTACTTC
TRBJ1-5 . . TRBV2 CASTHRDQPQHF TGTGCCAGCACCCATCGGGATCAGCCCCAGCATTTT
TRBJ2-3 . . TRBV11-2 CASSPFRDTQYF TGTGCCAGCAGCCCCTTCCGGGATACGCAGTATTTT
TRBJ2-1 . TRBD1 TRBV19 CASTRSLGTDGYNEQFF TGTGCCAGTACCCGAAGCCTGGGGACAGATGGCTACAATGAGCAGTTCTTC
TRBJ2-7 . . TRBV11-2 CASSQTRYEQYF TGTGCCAGCAGCCAGACTAGATACGAGCAGTACTTC
TRBJ1-2 . . TRBV10-2 CASSVEGRGGAFGYTF TGCGCCAGCAGTGTAGAAGGAAGGGGTGGGGCGTTTGGCTACACCTTC
TRBJ2-3 . TRBD1 TRBV4-1 CASSQVASGTGGTDTQYF TGCGCCAGCAGCCAAGTTGCCTCCGGGACAGGGGGCACAGATACGCAGTATTTT
TRBJ1-2 . . TRBV6-6 CASSRLGGGGYGYTF TGTGCCAGCAGTCGCCTGGGGGGCGGGGGCTATGGCTACACCTTC
TRBJ2-5 once TRBD1 TRBV6-1 CASIRQGGPGETQYF TGTGCCAGCATTCGACAGGGGGGACCGGGGGAGACCCAGTACTTC
TRBJ2-1 . TRBD2 TRBV19 CASSIQAGGNYNEQFF TGTGCCAGCTCGATTCAAGCCGGGGGGAACTACAATGAGCAGTTCTTC
TRBJ1-2 . . TRBV28 CASSDYDYGYTF TGTGCCAGCAGTGACTACGACTATGGCTACACCTTC
TRBJ2-1 . TRBD1 TRBV28 CASSLPPRQGQFF TGTGCCAGCAGTTTACCCCCTCGACAGGGACAGTTCTTC
TRBJ1-2 . TRBD1 TRBV29-1 CSVFDRDGYTF TGCAGCGTTTTCGACAGGGACGGCTACACCTTC
TRBJ2-1 . . TRBV7-9 CASSRTRAGMLNEQFF TGTGCCAGCAGCCGAACCCGTGCCGGGATGCTCAATGAGCAGTTCTTC
TRBJ2-5 . TRBD1 TRBV7-8 CASSLNRGIQETQYF TGTGCCAGCAGCTTAAACAGGGGAATTCAAGAGACCCAGTACTTC
TRBJ2-3 once . TRBV4-1 CASSQGGFSADTQYF TGCGCCAGCAGCCAAGGGGGCTTTTCCGCAGATACGCAGTATTTT
TRBJ1-1 once . TRBV6-6 CASSRDRVNTEAFF TGTGCCAGCAGTCGAGACAGAGTGAACACTGAAGCTTTCTTT
TRBJ1-2 . . TRBV9 CASSAATGNNYGYTF TGTGCCAGCAGCGCCGCCACCGGGAACAACTATGGCTACACCTTC
TRBJ2-5 . . TRBV18 CASSPPQGASMETQYF TGTGCCAGCTCACCACCCCAGGGCGCCTCCATGGAGACCCAGTACTTC
TRBJ2-3 . TRBD2 TRBV10-3 CAISDSPSGSSTDTQYF TGTGCCATCAGTGATTCCCCTAGCGGTTCTAGCACAGATACGCAGTATTTT
TRBJ2-7 . TRBD1 TRBV6-5 CAIRDRGTVYEQYF TGTGCCATTCGGGACAGGGGGACTGTCTACGAGCAGTACTTC
TRBJ2-5 . TRBD2 TRBV5-1 CASSPGTSQETQYF TGCGCCAGCAGCCCCGGGACTAGCCAAGAGACCCAGTACTTC
TRBJ2-3 once . TRBV15 CATSRKGPARKYF TGTGCCACCAGCAGGAAGGGGCCGGCACGTAAGTATTTT
TRBJ2-1 . TRBD2 TRBV10-3 CAISGSGTSGGSYNEQFF TGTGCCATCAGTGGCTCCGGGACTAGCGGGGGTTCCTACAATGAGCAGTTCTTC